Below, 20 T cell receptor beta chains from the same sample are listed, as sequenced in a study of T cells after yellow fever vaccination. TCRdb ran MiXCR on the 5' RACE reads and lists one entry per CDR3 protein. The repertoire holds a few hundred thousand distinct CDR3 sequences, almost 4% seen once, with approximately 25% in the top ten. Here the sequenced sample was PBMCs, taken 5 days after the yellow fever booster vaccination. The origin of the receptors is a man aged 18 to 29 who received the YFV17D yellow fever vaccine.

This clonotype was detected ten times or more. The chain couples TRBV20-1 to TRBJ2-3; D is perhaps TRBD2 (5 bases). Germline CDR1 reads DFQATT; CDR2 reads SNEGSKA (reference sequence). Trimming took off 6 bases at V and 0 bases at J, with 19 bases between the two ends. CDR3 length: 16 residues. CDR3 region: CSAPPAGVGSTDTQYF. CDR3 coding DNA: TGCAGTGCCCCACCGGCCGGGGTGGGGAGCACAGATACGCAGTATTTT.

This clonotype was counted only a few times. The chain carries TRBV18 and TRBJ1-1, with 8 nucleotides matching TRBD1. Germline CDR1 reads KGHSH; CDR2 reads LQKENI. The trim removed 2 bases at V and 8 bases at J, leaving 13 bases unmatched. The CDR3 extends over 16 amino acids. In DNA form, the CDR3 reads TGTGCCAGCTCACCAAAGGCAGGGGGCGCCGGATTGGAAGCTTTCTTT. Amino acid sequence: CASSPKAGGAGLEAFF.

The chain carries TRBV20-1 and TRBJ1-1; perhaps TRBD1 as D (5 bases). V dropped 2 bases and J dropped 1 base, with 14 bases sitting between them. The germline CDR1 and CDR2 sequences are DFQATT and SNEGSKA (reference sequence). This CDR3 region has 15 residues. The CDR3 DNA follows: TGCAGTGCTAGACCCCACGGGGCGCGGAACACTGAAGCTTTCTTT. Translation: CSARPHGARNTEAFF.

This clonotype was seen a handful of times. The chain links TRBV5-6 to TRBJ2-1; no reliable D call. The CDR3 loop spans 13 amino acids. Germline V gene data show CDR1 as SGHDT and CDR2 as YYEEEE. Deletions cut 4 bases from V and 5 bases from J, with 10 bases between. The CDR3 DNA sequence: TGTGCCAGCAGCCCCGGACGGCACAATGAGCAGTTCTTC. The encoded protein is CASSPGRHNEQFF.

This clonotype was recorded many times. V is TRBV7-8 and J is TRBJ2-3, with TRBD1 identical over 7 bases. V gave up 4 bases and J gave up 2 bases; unmatched junction bases: 6. CDR1 and CDR2 (germline): SGHVS, FQNEAQ. The CDR3 is made up of 15 amino acids. The CDR3 DNA sequence: TGTGCCAGCAGCTGGAACAGGGGTGACACAGATACGCAGTATTTT. It yields the protein CASSWNRGDTDTQYF.

There are many counts of this clonotype. This chain uses TRBV12-3 or TRBV12-4 with TRBJ2-5; 10 bases are shared with TRBD2. V was clipped by 8 bases and J by 3 bases; unmatched bases: 6. This CDR3 is 14 amino acids long. Here the CDR3 DNA reads TGTGCCAGCGGACTAGCGGAAACCGAAGAGACCCAGTACTTC. Protein sequence: CASGLAETEETQYF.

This clonotype was picked up a small number of times. The chain joins TRBV21-1 to TRBJ2-6; the table's TRBD1 call for D was not verified on the DNA. TRBV21-1 is deemed a pseudogene. The CDR3 runs to 18 residues. DNA of the CDR3: TGTGCCAGCAGCAAAGAAGGGGGGCAGGGGTATGGGGCCAACGTCCTGACTTTC. It encodes CASSKEGGQGYGANVLTF.

The V call is TRBV29-1, the J call TRBJ2-7, with D perhaps matching TRBD1 (7 bases). Germline CDR1 and CDR2: SQVTM and ANQGSEA. The CDR3 is made up of 13 amino acids. V lost 3 bases, J lost 5 bases, and 14 bases lay in between. The CDR3 protein is CSVDRGTGDEQYF. The CDR3 nucleotides read TGCAGCGTTGACAGGGGGACGGGGGACGAGCAGTACTTC.

This rearrangement joins TRBV7-9 to TRBJ2-7; TRBD1 matches at 7 bases. After removal of 5 bases from V and 4 bases from J, the junction contained 11 bases not matched to a gene. This CDR3 region has 15 residues. Germline CDR1 and CDR2: SEHNR and FQNEAQ (reference sequence). CDR3 residues: CASSPDRAGFYEQYV. The CDR3 region has the DNA TGTGCCAGCAGCCCAGACAGGGCAGGTTTTTACGAGCAGTACGTC.

In this sample, this clonotype turned up many times. CDR3 sequence reads: CANRGTLGGYTF. The CDR3 bases are TGTGCCAATAGGGGGACATTGGGAGGCTACACCTTC. V gene TRBV21-1 combines with J gene TRBJ1-2; the table's D call, TRBD1, has no DNA check behind it. TRBV21-1 is designated a pseudogene. CDR3 length: 12 residues.

This clonotype has a count of ten or more. V gene TRBV5-1 combines with J gene TRBJ1-2, with D possibly TRBD1 on 5 matching bases. The CDR3 is 14 amino acids. In germline, CDR1 is SGHRS, CDR2 YFSETQ. The V gene lost 2 bases and the J gene lost 2 bases, with 10 bases spanning the gap. CDR3: CASSLEWGNYGYTF. The DNA for the CDR3 is TGCGCCAGCAGCTTAGAATGGGGGAACTATGGCTACACCTTC.

This chain uses TRBV7-3 with TRBJ2-3; TRBD2 aligns across 11 bases. The CDR3 length is 16 residues. The J segment lost 2 bases and the V segment lost 1 base, leaving 2 bases of the junction unmatched. Germline values: CDR1 SGHTA, CDR2 FQGTGA. CDR3 amino acids: CASSLIAGGITDTQYF. CDR3 nucleotides: TGTGCCAGCAGCTTAATAGCGGGGGGGATCACAGATACGCAGTATTTT.

This clonotype was picked up many times. The chain has TRBV25-1 and TRBJ2-1, with unresolved D. Trimming took off 4 bases at V and 6 bases at J, with 4 bases between the two ends. The CDR3 contains 11 residues. CDR1 is MGHDK, CDR2 SYGVNS, per germline. In DNA form, the CDR3 reads TGTGCCAGCAGTGGGGCCAATGAGCAGTTCTTC. It codes for CASSGANEQFF.

The chain employs TRBV11-2 and TRBJ2-1; D possibly corresponds to TRBD2 (6 bases). The CDR3 contains 13 residues. V gave up 0 bases and J gave up 12 bases, with 12 bases separating them. CDR1 is SGHAT, CDR2 FQNNGV, per germline. The CDR3 reads CASSLDGQGGQFF. In DNA form, the CDR3 reads TGTGCCAGCAGCTTAGATGGCCAGGGAGGGCAGTTCTTC. Full variable domain (remainder filled in from reference TRBV11-2 and TRBJ2-1): EAGVAQSPRYKIIEKRQSVAFWCNPISGHATLYWYQQILGQGPKLLIQFQNNGVVDDSQLPKDRFSAERLKGVDSTLKIQPAKLEDSAVYLCASSLDGQGGQFFGPGTRLTVL.

This clonotype has ten or more counts. V is TRBV10-3 and J is TRBJ1-1; D unresolved. There are 14 residues in the CDR3. The germline V gene encodes CDR1 ENHRY and CDR2 SYGVKD. V lost 4 bases and J lost 1, with 10 bases in between. The CDR3 is CAISGREGNTEAFF. CDR3 nucleotides: TGTGCCATCAGTGGAAGGGAGGGGAACACTGAAGCTTTCTTT.

Remarks on this clonotype: A read error may produce the germline difference seen at one junction end. This chain joins TRBV29-1 and TRBJ2-7; D is possibly TRBD1 or TRBD2 (5 bases each). This CDR3 contains 12 residues. Germline lookup yields CDR1 SQVTM and CDR2 ANQGSEA. The CDR3 nucleotides are TGCAGCGTTGAGGGGGATCGAGTCGAGCAGCACTTC. This encodes CSVEGDRVEQHF.

The chain combines TRBV11-1 with TRBJ2-7; 7 bases fit TRBD1. Germline V gene lookup returns CDR1 SGHAT and CDR2 FQDESV (reference sequence). The V segment lost 5 bases and the J segment 6 bases; nucleotides outside the gene matches: 10. This CDR3 region has 14 residues. The CDR3 here is CASSPSVGGGEQYF. The CDR3 coding sequence is TGTGCCAGCAGCCCATCGGTAGGGGGCGGCGAGCAGTACTTC.

This clonotype has only a few counts. The chain combines TRBV7-2 with TRBJ1-2, with 7 bases lining up with TRBD1. With V trimmed by 5 bases and J by 6 bases, 15 bases remained unmatched. Germline assignment: CDR1 SGHTA and CDR2 FQGNSA. The CDR3 consists of 16 residues. Here the CDR3 DNA reads TGTGCCAGCAGCCGGGCCGGGACAGACCAGTCGGATGGCTACACCTTC. Translated: CASSRAGTDQSDGYTF.

Notes on this clonotype: Its ends do not fully match the called genes, so a read error is possible. The chain couples TRBV7-2 to TRBJ1-2, with D unclear. The CDR3 totals 13 residues. Per germline, CDR1 SGHTA and CDR2 FQGNSA. CDR3 sequence: CASSPMPGQRTFF. The CDR3 DNA is TGTGCCAGCAGCCCGATGCCCGGCCAACGTACCTTCTTC.

The chain combines TRBV7-3 with TRBJ1-2, with no clear D. The CDR3 spans 13 residues. Germline V CDR1 and CDR2: SGHTA, FQGTGA. V was trimmed by 2 bases and J by 7 bases, leaving 11 bases between them. The CDR3, as DNA: TGTGCCAGCAGCTTACGGGCAGGCGGTGGCTACACCTTC. Protein product: CASSLRAGGGYTF.